Following are 16 T cell receptor beta chains from one sample sequenced in a study of blood T cell repertoires in COVID-19. This table comes from immunoSEQ multiplex PCR, and its TCRdb copy is limited to in-frame clones, with some not included. Of more than 95,000 clones listed, approximately 82% are singletons. The sample was peripheral blood. The receptors here all came from a man aged 55-75 years with acute or convalescent COVID-19.

The chain uses TRBV18 and TRBJ2-2; D may be TRBD1 (5 bases). The CDR3 runs 16 residues. Germline lookup yields CDR1 KGHSH and CDR2 LQKENI. The V and J ends lost 0 bases and 1 base respectively, with 9 bases between them. The DNA for the CDR3 is TGTGCCAGCTCACCACCCCAGGGTGGGAACACCGGGGAGCTGTTTTTT. It specifies CASSPPQGGNTGELFF.

V usage is TRBV15 and J usage is TRBJ2-3, with 8 positions matching TRBD2. CDR3 length: 15 amino acids. Trimming cost V 1 base and J 4 bases; bases outside gene matches: 4. The germline V gene encodes CDR1 LNHNV and CDR2 YYDKDF (reference sequence). The CDR3 reads CATSRGAGAADTQYF. The CDR3 DNA is TGTGCCACCAGCAGAGGAGCGGGAGCGGCAGATACGCAGTATTTT.

The V and J genes are TRBV5-1 and TRBJ2-7; D call uncertain. The CDR3 is 14 amino acids. Germline CDR1 reads SGHRS; CDR2 reads YFSETQ. V was cut by 7 bases and J by 3 bases, with 17 bases left in between. CDR3 amino acids: CASSARESHYEQYF. The CDR3 nucleotides read TGCGCCAGCTCCGCTAGAGAGAGCCACTACGAGCAGTACTTC. The whole variable domain, filled in from reference TRBV5-1 and TRBJ2-7, reads KAGVTQTPRYLIKTRGQQVTLSCSPISGHRSVSWYQQTPGQGLQFLFEYFSETQRNKGNFPGRFSGRQFSNSRSEMNVSTLELGDSALYLCASSARESHYEQYFGPGTRLTVT.

The rearrangement uses TRBV6-6 and TRBJ1-5, with 8 bases identical to TRBD1. CDR3 length equals 15 residues. Germline V lookup: CDR1 MNHNY, CDR2 SVGAGI (reference sequence). Trimming removed 8 bases from V and 5 bases from J; junction bases left unmatched: 11. This chain's CDR3 is CASARPTGEDQPQHF. DNA of the CDR3: TGTGCCAGCGCCCGACCGACAGGGGAGGATCAGCCCCAGCATTTT.

The chain joins TRBV19 to TRBJ2-7; D may be TRBD2 (6 bases). The CDR3 is 15 residues long. The V gene's germline CDR1 is LNHDA and CDR2 SQIVND (reference sequence). Trimming cost V 6 bases and J 9 bases, with 24 bases left between them. The CDR3 spells CASSAIEGLGSWQYF. The CDR3 nucleotides are TGTGCCAGTAGCGCGATCGAGGGACTTGGCTCCTGGCAGTACTTC.

The chain uses TRBV3-1 (or the pseudogene TRBV3-2) and TRBJ2-7, with 12 bases lining up with TRBD2. V shed 4 bases and J 4 bases; nucleotides not matched to a gene: 2. Germline lookup yields CDR1 LGHDT and CDR2 YNNKEL (reference sequence). This CDR3 contains 14 residues. CDR3 nucleotides: TGTGCCAGCAGCCGGACTAGCGGGAATTACGAGCAGTACTTC. Protein product: CASSRTSGNYEQYF.

The chain recombines TRBV28 with TRBJ2-1; D unresolved. The CDR3 contains 14 residues. V shed 1 base and J shed 10 bases, with 14 bases lying between them. Germline V CDR1 and CDR2: MDHEN, SYDVKM. The CDR3 is CASSLSDGWSEQFF. The CDR3 DNA reads TGTGCCAGCAGTTTATCCGACGGTTGGAGCGAGCAGTTCTTC.

This clone appeared a few times. This chain connects TRBV5-1 to TRBJ1-5, with 7 bases identical to TRBD1. The CDR3 spans 13 residues. Germline CDR1 is SGHRS and CDR2 is YFSETQ. Trimming at V came to 4 bases and at J to 4 bases, leaving 2 bases not matched to a gene. The CDR3 DNA follows: TGCGCCAGCAGCCTACAGGGGAATCAGCCCCAGCATTTT. Translation gives CASSLQGNQPQHF.

Comment on this clone: The germline gene is not matched at one end of the junction; a read error may be the cause. V and J are TRBV19 and TRBJ2-3, with 12 bases lining up with TRBD2. Germline V gives CDR1 LNHDA, CDR2 SQIVND (reference sequence). This CDR3 spans 12 amino acids. The CDR3 is CASSTRTSGIEF. The CDR3 DNA reads TGTGCCAGTAGTACCCGGACTAGCGGGATAGAATTT.

The chain couples TRBV7-6 to TRBJ2-2; 7 nucleotides match TRBD1. This CDR3 has 15 residues. Per germline, CDR1 SGHVS and CDR2 FNYEAQ. Trimming cost V 5 bases and J 2 bases; bases outside gene matches: 5. The CDR3 region is CASSKTGDNTGELFF. Here the CDR3 DNA reads TGTGCCAGCAGCAAAACAGGGGATAACACCGGGGAGCTGTTTTTT.

This rearrangement joins TRBV5-1 to TRBJ2-1, with 7 bases matching TRBD1. The V segment lost 7 bases and the J segment 1 base; nucleotides outside the gene matches: 2. This CDR3 comprises 13 residues. Germline V CDR1 and CDR2: SGHRS, YFSETQ. The CDR3 nucleotides read TGCGCCAGCGGGACAGTGTCCTACAATGAGCAGTTCTTC. This sequence encodes CASGTVSYNEQFF. Full variable domain (outside the CDR3, taken from reference TRBV5-1 and TRBJ2-1): KAGVTQTPRYLIKTRGQQVTLSCSPISGHRSVSWYQQTPGQGLQFLFEYFSETQRNKGNFPGRFSGRQFSNSRSEMNVSTLELGDSALYLCASGTVSYNEQFFGPGTRLTVL.

The chain uses TRBV6-5 and TRBJ2-3, with 9 nucleotides matching TRBD2. Trimming took 7 bases from V and 7 from J; bases not matched to a gene: 12. The CDR3 totals 15 residues. CDR1 is MNHEY and CDR2 is SVGAGI in the germline V gene. The CDR3 DNA reads as TGTGCCAGCACCTACGGGGCGGGAGGGAAAAATACGCAGTATTTT. Its protein product is CASTYGAGGKNTQYF.

This chain links TRBV7-9 with TRBJ1-5, with D perhaps TRBD1 (6 bases). The V end was cut by 1 base, the J end by 6 bases, with 16 bases between. The CDR3 loop spans 16 amino acids. The germline gives CDR1 SEHNR, CDR2 FQNEAQ (reference sequence). CDR3 loop: CASSLGGTRLGQPQHF. The CDR3 coding sequence is TGTGCCAGCAGCTTAGGGGGGACACGCCTCGGTCAGCCCCAGCATTTT.

This clone was observed once. This rearrangement joins TRBV5-6 to TRBJ2-5; the D gene is possibly TRBD2 (6 bases). The V gene lost 3 bases and the J gene lost 4 bases, with 10 bases spanning the gap. This CDR3 is 13 amino acids long. The V gene's germline CDR1 is SGHDT and CDR2 YYEEEE. CDR3 sequence: CASSSGLPETQYF. The CDR3, as DNA: TGTGCCAGCAGCTCTGGACTACCAGAGACCCAGTACTTC.

This clone was observed a handful of times. V and J are TRBV7-9 and TRBJ2-6, with a weak D call TRBD2 (6 bases). V was shortened by 5 bases and J by 0 bases, with 17 bases between the two germline ends. The CDR3 spans 18 residues. Germline CDR1 and CDR2: SEHNR and FQNEAQ (reference sequence). The CDR3 loop is CASSLRRDRLSGANVLTF. CDR3 DNA: TGTGCCAGCAGCCTTAGGAGGGACCGCCTCTCTGGGGCCAACGTCCTGACTTTC.

CDR3 nucleotides: TGTGCCAGCAAAGGGGACTCAGGGGGGAGGGAGCAGTACTTC. Translated: CASKGDSGGREQYF. This sequence joins TRBV2 and TRBJ2-7; the D gene is possibly TRBD1 (7 bases). This CDR3 region has 14 residues. Trimming pared 7 bases from V and 7 bases from J, leaving 20 bases between. Germline assignment: CDR1 SNHLY and CDR2 FYNNEI. The whole variable domain, filled in from reference TRBV2 and TRBJ2-7, reads EPEVTQTPSHQVTQMGQEVILRCVPISNHLYFYWYRQILGQKVEFLVSFYNNEISEKSEIFDDQFSVERPDGSNFTLKIRSTKLEDSAMYFCASKGDSGGREQYFGPGTRLTVT.